The 24 T cell receptor beta chains below come from one sample, sequenced in a study of Ad26.COV2.S vaccination and SARS-CoV-2 variants. The repertoire was sequenced with immunoSEQ multiplex PCR; TCRdb's copy has only in-frame clones and lacks some. The sample carries about 400,000 clones, around 89% recorded once. Documented treatment: around 19 received Ad26.COV2.S at low or high dose, single or two shots; 5 received placebo; per-sample allocation not given. Specimen acquisition occurred on day 63 following the initial vaccine or placebo injection. The sequences come from peripheral blood, collected in a trial of Ad26.COV2.S vaccine versus placebo. The origin of the receptors is a person aged 18 to 65 who received the Ad26.COV2.S COVID-19 vaccine or a placebo.

The CDR3 protein is CASSVGLGVYNEQFF. CDR3 nucleotide sequence: TGTGCCAGCAGCGTTGGACTAGGAGTCTACAATGAGCAGTTCTTC. V and J are TRBV2 and TRBJ2-1, with 7 bases identical to TRBD2. CDR3 size: 15 residues. CDR1 and CDR2 (germline): SNHLY, FYNNEI. The junction had 8 bases not matched to a gene; V was cut back by 6 bases and J by 3 bases.

This clone came up once. The CDR3: CASSTSGTGTEAFF. The CDR3 nucleotides are TGTGCCAGCAGCACTTCCGGGACAGGGACTGAAGCTTTCTTT. This rearrangement joins TRBV7-2 to TRBJ1-1, with 9 bases fitting TRBD1. Germline CDR1 is SGHTA and CDR2 is FQGNSA. CDR3 length: 14 amino acids. The V and J ends lost 5 bases and 5 bases, in that order; junction bases with no gene match: 6.

The chain has TRBV12-3 or TRBV12-4 and TRBJ1-2, with D unresolved. The ends were cut back, 5 bases at V and 4 bases at J, with 11 bases in the middle. The CDR3 extends over 13 amino acids. The CDR3 DNA reads as TGTGCCAGCAGTCAAGGACGGATCTATGGCTACACCTTC. Protein: CASSQGRIYGYTF.

The genes are TRBV18 and TRBJ2-1, with 12 bases lining up with TRBD2. Germline CDR1 is KGHSH and CDR2 is LQKENI. The J segment lost 3 bases and the V segment lost 2 bases, leaving 8 bases of the junction unmatched. The CDR3 consists of 18 residues. CDR3 DNA: TGTGCCAGCTCACCAACACGACTAGCGGGAGACTTCTACAATGAGCAGTTCTTC. It yields the protein CASSPTRLAGDFYNEQFF.

The chain uses TRBV4-1 and TRBJ2-1, with unresolved D. CDR1 is MGHRA, CDR2 YSYEKL, per germline. Trimming removed 2 bases from V and 0 bases from J, with 11 bases in between. This CDR3 has 16 amino acids. The CDR3 sequence is CASSQPRRGSYNEQFF. The CDR3 coding sequence is TGCGCCAGCAGCCAACCAAGGCGCGGCTCCTACAATGAGCAGTTCTTC.

The chain combines TRBV24-1 with TRBJ2-1, with a weak D call TRBD1 (7 bases). Germline values: CDR1 KGHDR, CDR2 SFDVKD. This CDR3 has 16 residues. Trimming took off 2 bases at V and 8 bases at J, with 18 bases between the two ends. The CDR3 loop reads CATSDSRQGWGDEQFF. CDR3 nucleotide sequence: TGTGCCACCAGTGATTCTCGACAGGGATGGGGGGATGAGCAGTTCTTC.

The chain uses TRBV27 and TRBJ2-1, with D maybe TRBD1 (5 bases). Germline V gives CDR1 MNHEY, CDR2 SMNVEV (reference sequence). This CDR3 is 14 amino acids long. V was trimmed by 2 bases and J by 4 bases, leaving 9 bases between them. CDR3 in DNA: TGTGCCAGCAGTTTACAGGGTAGGTACAATGAGCAGTTCTTC. It yields the protein CASSLQGRYNEQFF.

A word on this clone: This specimen includes other DNA sequences encoding the same CDR3. The chain employs TRBV18 and TRBJ2-7, with 11 nucleotides matching TRBD2. The germline V gene encodes CDR1 KGHSH and CDR2 LQKENI. V shed 3 bases and J 2 bases; nucleotides not matched to a gene: 3. The CDR3 sequence is 15 residues long. The DNA for the CDR3 is TGTGCCAGCTCACCCGGGACTAGCGGAACCTACGAGCAGTACTTC. Translating it yields CASSPGTSGTYEQYF.

This chain connects TRBV19 to TRBJ2-5; 11 bases are shared with TRBD2. CDR3 size: 15 residues. V dropped 5 bases and J dropped 7; count of bases not matched to a gene: 9. The V gene's germline CDR1 is LNHDA and CDR2 SQIVND (reference sequence). The CDR3 DNA follows: TGTGCCAGTAGTTTAGCGGGAGGGGGGATCGGGACCCAGTACTTC. Protein product: CASSLAGGGIGTQYF.

The chain has TRBV29-1 and TRBJ2-5; no firm D call. The germline CDR1 and CDR2 sequences are SQVTM and ANQGSEA. The ends were cut back, 0 bases at V and 3 bases at J, with 8 bases in the middle. This CDR3 contains 13 residues. CDR3 loop: CSVEDPWKETQYF. The CDR3 DNA reads TGCAGCGTTGAAGATCCCTGGAAAGAGACCCAGTACTTC. The full variable domain, with the rest looked up from reference TRBV29-1 and TRBJ2-5, is SAVISQKPSRDICQRGTSLTIQCQVDSQVTMMFWYRQQPGQSLTLIATANQGSEATYESGFVIDKFPISRPNLTFSTLTVSNMSPEDSSIYLCSVEDPWKETQYFGPGTRLLVL.

The chain joins TRBV5-4 to TRBJ2-7, with TRBD1 matching over 9 bases. Germline V gene data show CDR1 as SGHNT and CDR2 as YYREEE (reference sequence). The ends lost 0 bases at V and 7 bases at J; junction bases unmatched: 8. The CDR3 is made up of 15 amino acids. As DNA, the CDR3 is TGTGCCAGCAGCTTGGGTGGGACAGGGTTGTGGGAGCAGTACTTC. It is translated as CASSLGGTGLWEQYF.

This sequence joins TRBV18 and TRBJ2-7, with a possible D match to TRBD2 (6 bases). Germline lookup yields CDR1 KGHSH and CDR2 LQKENI. The CDR3 has 15 residues. Between the trimmed V and J ends, which lost 2 bases and 0 bases, there was a span of 11 bases. In DNA form, the CDR3 reads TGTGCCAGCTCACCAGTTAGCGGCAGCTCCTACGAGCAGTACTTC. Protein: CASSPVSGSSYEQYF.

V usage is TRBV28 and J usage is TRBJ2-1; possible D gene TRBD2, 5 bases. The CDR3 spans 14 residues. V lost 6 bases and J 5 bases, leaving 14 bases between the germline ends. The V gene's germline CDR1 is MDHEN and CDR2 SYDVKM. DNA for the CDR3: TGTGCCAGCAGACCGGGATCCCGAGACAATGAGCAGTTCTTC. Encoded protein: CASRPGSRDNEQFF.

The CDR3 DNA reads TGTGCCAGCAGCTTGGAACTAGCGGGAGGGTTTGATACGCAGTATTTT. Translation gives CASSLELAGGFDTQYF. J is TRBJ2-3 and V is TRBV5-4; 13 positions match TRBD2. CDR1 is SGHNT, CDR2 YYREEE, per germline (reference sequence). Trimming took 0 bases from V and 6 from J; bases not matched to a gene: 4. This CDR3 spans 16 amino acids.

This clone was observed a single time. This chain uses TRBV2 with TRBJ2-3; 7 nucleotides line up with TRBD2. Germline-derived CDR1 and CDR2 are SNHLY and FYNNEI. J was trimmed by 4 bases and V by 8 bases; bases with no gene match: 3. The CDR3 covers 12 residues. CDR3 loop: CASRGGSDTQYF. The CDR3 bases are TGTGCCAGCCGGGGAGGGTCAGATACGCAGTATTTT.

The chain is built from TRBV18 and TRBJ2-3; 14 bases line up with TRBD2. Germline V gene lookup returns CDR1 KGHSH and CDR2 LQKENI. This CDR3 comprises 17 residues. Trimming removed 6 bases from V and 5 bases from J; junction bases left unmatched: 10. The CDR3 is CASSPGLAGAIGDTQYF. The CDR3 nucleotides are TGTGCCAGCTCCCCGGGACTAGCGGGAGCCATAGGAGATACGCAGTATTTT.

This clone was seen once. J is TRBJ1-2 and V is TRBV6-2 or TRBV6-3, with D unresolved. The V and J ends lost 6 bases and 2 bases respectively, with 10 bases between them. Looked up from germline, CDR1 is MNHEY and CDR2 is SVGEGT. This CDR3 has 13 residues. The CDR3 here is CASSLDGNYGYTF. The DNA of the CDR3 is TGTGCCAGCAGCCTCGACGGAAACTATGGCTACACCTTC.

V gene TRBV19 combines with J gene TRBJ2-1; tentatively, D is TRBD1 or TRBD2 (5 bases each). This CDR3 spans 15 amino acids. V was trimmed by 6 bases and J by 7 bases, leaving 19 bases between them. The germline V gene has CDR1 LNHDA and CDR2 SQIVND (reference sequence). Written as DNA, the CDR3 is TGTGCCAGTAGAACCCGGGACCCCCTTGGAAATGAGCAGTTCTTC. It specifies CASRTRDPLGNEQFF.

The rearrangement joins TRBV3-1 (or the pseudogene TRBV3-2) to TRBJ2-2; the D is unclear. The CDR3 covers 13 residues. V lost 3 bases to trimming and J lost 9 bases, with 11 bases between them. Germline V gene lookup returns CDR1 LGHDT and CDR2 YNNKEL (reference sequence). CDR3 DNA sequence: TGTGCCAGCAGCCATGAGTTACGCCGGGAGCTGTTTTTT. Translated, it gives CASSHELRRELFF.

This clone was seen a handful of times. The chain is built from TRBV30 and TRBJ1-2; possible D gene TRBD1, 5 bases. Germline CDR1 GTSNPN, CDR2 SVGIG (reference sequence). V lost 5 bases, J lost 4 bases, and 11 bases lay in between. The CDR3 loop spans 12 amino acids. The CDR3 sequence: CAWGDSSYGYTF. The CDR3 nucleotides read TGTGCCTGGGGAGACAGCTCCTATGGCTACACCTTC.

The J gene is TRBJ2-3, the V gene TRBV3-1 (or the pseudogene TRBV3-2), with TRBD1 matching over 8 bases. The CDR3 contains 15 residues. The germline V gene encodes CDR1 LGHDT and CDR2 YNNKEL (reference sequence). V shed 3 bases, J shed 1 base, and the junction held 3 bases outside the gene matches. Here the CDR3 reads CASSHRTGRTDTQYF. Here the CDR3 DNA reads TGTGCCAGCAGCCACCGGACAGGGCGCACAGATACGCAGTATTTT.

This chain uses TRBV18 with TRBJ1-1, with D unresolved. Trimming left V 3 bases short and J 0 bases short, with 11 bases between. Germline CDR1 reads KGHSH; CDR2 reads LQKENI. This CDR3 contains 15 residues. CDR3 residues: CASSPRTDLNTEAFF. The DNA for the CDR3 is TGTGCCAGCTCACCCCGGACGGACCTGAACACTGAAGCTTTCTTT. Together with reference TRBV18 and TRBJ1-1, the CDR3 gives the full variable domain: NAGVMQNPRHLVRRRGQEARLRCSPMKGHSHVYWYRQLPEEGLKFMVYLQKENIIDESGMPKERFSAEFPKEGPSILRIQQVVRGDSAAYFCASSPRTDLNTEAFFGQGTRLTVV.

The V call is TRBV7-9, the J call TRBJ1-2; 11 bases fit TRBD1. Trimming took 5 bases from V and 8 from J; bases not matched to a gene: 7. CDR1 and CDR2 from the germline V gene are SEHNR and FQNEAQ (reference sequence). CDR3 length: 14 amino acids. CDR3: CASSTEDRGRGYTF. CDR3 DNA sequence: TGTGCCAGCAGCACAGAGGACAGGGGGCGAGGCTACACCTTC.

The V and J genes are TRBV7-6 and TRBJ2-2; 7 nucleotides agree with TRBD1. This CDR3 has 14 residues. The germline V gene has CDR1 SGHVS and CDR2 FNYEAQ. J was trimmed by 6 bases and V by 4 bases; bases with no gene match: 5. CDR3 nucleotide sequence: TGTGCCAGCAGCTCGGGACAGACACCCGGGGAGCTGTTTTTT. Residues: CASSSGQTPGELFF.